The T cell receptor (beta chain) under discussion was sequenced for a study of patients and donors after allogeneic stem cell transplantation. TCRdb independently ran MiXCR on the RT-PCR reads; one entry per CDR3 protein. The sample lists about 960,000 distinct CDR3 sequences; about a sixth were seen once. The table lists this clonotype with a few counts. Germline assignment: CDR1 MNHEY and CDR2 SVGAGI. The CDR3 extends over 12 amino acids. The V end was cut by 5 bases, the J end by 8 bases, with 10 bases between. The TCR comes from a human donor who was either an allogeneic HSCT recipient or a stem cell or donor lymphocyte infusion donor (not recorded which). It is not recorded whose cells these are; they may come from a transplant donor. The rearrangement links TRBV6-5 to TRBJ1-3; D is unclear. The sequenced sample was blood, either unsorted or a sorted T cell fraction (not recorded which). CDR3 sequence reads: CASSRPPDTIYF. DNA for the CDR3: TGTGCCAGCAGTAGACCCCCGGACACCATATATTTT.